Here is one TCR beta chain with its context. Its matching antigen is unknown. These data originate in a study of cytomegalovirus exposure and HLA in healthy donors. Broader study findings: One later analysis, an examination of the roughly 110 validation repertoires, found that first-cohort TCR clusters tended to co-occur in them. It was reportedly the case that the classifier diagnosed cytomegalovirus status with high specificity and sensitivity. There were 160 or so TCR beta chains listed as cytomegalovirus-associated. Many donors carried some public TCRs, although rarity characterized most TCR sequences.

Sequencing was performed with immunoSEQ multiplex PCR; in TCRdb, only in-frame clones are kept and a portion is missing. The table has under 200,000 clones, around 88% seen once; the top ten hold approximately 2.4%. Germline V gene data show CDR1 as SGHAT and CDR2 as FQNNGV. The CDR3 loop spans 16 amino acids. V was pared by 4 bases and J by 0 bases, with 9 bases of the junction left unmatched. Sequenced sample: PBMCs. V gene TRBV11-2 combines with J gene TRBJ2-7; 7 bases are a match to TRBD1. The source is a woman aged 18-35 years in good health and CMV-seronegative. CDR3 residues: CASSSNRGRSSYEQYF. CDR3 nucleotide sequence: TGTGCCAGCAGCTCGAACAGGGGCCGCAGCTCCTACGAGCAGTACTTC. The full variable domain, with the rest looked up from reference TRBV11-2 and TRBJ2-7, is EAGVAQSPRYKIIEKRQSVAFWCNPISGHATLYWYQQILGQGPKLLIQFQNNGVVDDSQLPKDRFSAERLKGVDSTLKIQPAKLEDSAVYLCASSSNRGRSSYEQYFGPGTRLTVT.